These 13 T cell receptor beta chains share one sample of origin, sequenced in a study of shared clonotypes between healthy human individuals. Method: immunoSEQ multiplex PCR; TCRdb's copy keeps in-frame clones and lacks some. Among about 2 million clones listed, 85% to 95% were seen once. The sequenced material came from naive CD4+ T cells sorted from blood. Subset meaning: CD45RA+ positively selected. These receptor sequences come from a man aged 18-30 years in good health.

The V and J genes are TRBV5-5 and TRBJ1-4; D is unclear. This CDR3 spans 14 amino acids. Trimming removed 2 bases from V and 10 bases from J, with 15 bases in between. The germline V gene encodes CDR1 SGHKS and CDR2 YYEKEE (reference sequence). CDR3 in amino acids: CASSFGPEVGKLFF. CDR3 in DNA: TGTGCCAGCAGCTTTGGGCCGGAGGTAGGAAAACTGTTTTTT.

The chain links TRBV30 to TRBJ2-5, with D uncertain. Trimming cost V 4 bases and J 2 bases, with 20 bases left between them. The germline CDR1 and CDR2 sequences are GTSNPN and SVGIG (reference sequence). The CDR3 runs to 16 residues. The CDR3 nucleotides read TGTGCCTGGAAAGGTTGGGCAACCTCAAAACAAGAGACCCAGTACTTC. Its translation: CAWKGWATSKQETQYF. The entire variable domain, with the rest obtained from reference TRBV30 and TRBJ2-5, is as follows: SQTIHQWPATLVQPVGSPLSLECTVEGTSNPNLYWYRQAAGRGLQLLFYSVGIGQISSEVPQNLSASRPQDRQFILSSKKLLLSDSGFYLCAWKGWATSKQETQYFGPGTRLLVL.

The gene calls are TRBV5-1 and TRBJ2-5, with D possibly matching TRBD1 (5 bases). V was cut by 0 bases and J by 5 bases, with 11 bases left in between. Per germline, CDR1 SGHRS and CDR2 YFSETQ. This CDR3 contains 14 residues. The CDR3 coding sequence is TGCGCCAGCAGCTTGGATCAGGGCGTGGAGACCCAGTACTTC. Protein: CASSLDQGVETQYF. Filled out from reference TRBV5-1 and TRBJ2-5, the complete variable domain reads KAGVTQTPRYLIKTRGQQVTLSCSPISGHRSVSWYQQTPGQGLQFLFEYFSETQRNKGNFPGRFSGRQFSNSRSEMNVSTLELGDSALYLCASSLDQGVETQYFGPGTRLLVL.

CDR3 loop: CASSVAAGIVADTQYF. As DNA, the CDR3 is TGTGCCAGCAGCGTAGCGGCAGGCATCGTCGCAGATACGCAGTATTTT. The chain joins TRBV9 to TRBJ2-3; D is unclear. CDR3 length equals 16 residues. The germline gives CDR1 SGDLS, CDR2 YYNGEE. V was cut by 0 bases and J by 4 bases, with 15 bases left in between.

The chain is built from TRBV6-5 and TRBJ1-3, with D possibly matching TRBD1 (5 bases). Germline values: CDR1 MNHEY, CDR2 SVGAGI. V lost 5 bases and J 4 bases, leaving 9 bases between the germline ends. CDR3 size: 13 residues. The CDR3 protein is CASSDNRGNTIYF. CDR3 nucleotide sequence: TGTGCCAGCAGTGACAACAGGGGAAACACCATATATTTT.

The rearrangement uses TRBV7-8 and TRBJ1-5, with 8 positions matching TRBD1. The junction had 4 bases not matched to a gene; V was cut back by 5 bases and J by 1 base. The CDR3 covers 15 residues. Germline V gene sequence: CDR1 SGHVS, CDR2 FQNEAQ. For the CDR3, the DNA is TGTGCCAGCAGCCCCGGGACAGGAAGCAATCAGCCCCAGCATTTT. It encodes CASSPGTGSNQPQHF.

This chain links TRBV5-1 with TRBJ1-3; D gene ambiguous. The V and J ends lost 7 bases and 4 bases respectively, with 12 bases between them. The length of the CDR3 is 13 residues. Germline CDR1 is SGHRS and CDR2 is YFSETQ. The CDR3 DNA reads as TGCGCCAGCTCAAGCTTCTCGGGAAACACCATATATTTT. Amino acids: CASSSFSGNTIYF.

Only a few counts were recorded for this clone. The V and J genes are TRBV27 and TRBJ1-6; no definite D call. The germline gives CDR1 MNHEY, CDR2 SMNVEV (reference sequence). Trimming took 3 bases from V and 7 from J, leaving 13 bases between them. The CDR3 contains 15 residues. The CDR3 DNA sequence: TGTGCCAGCAGTTTTGACGGTTCCCCGAATTCACCCCTCCACTTT. It is translated as CASSFDGSPNSPLHF.

About this clone: One end of the junction varies from germline; a read error may be responsible. The chain uses TRBV5-3 and TRBJ2-5; 7 bases align to TRBD2. TRBV5-3 is given ORF status, its function remaining uncertain. CDR3 length: 14 residues. CDR3 loop: CASSFQGGEETQYF. The CDR3 nucleotides are TGTGCCAGCAGCTTCCAGGGAGGGGAAGAGACCCAGTACTTC.

V usage is TRBV4-1 and J usage is TRBJ2-7; D ambiguous. The CDR3 length is 13 residues. Germline loops: CDR1 MGHRA, CDR2 YSYEKL. Trimming stripped 5 bases from V and 4 bases from J, with 12 bases between. The CDR3 nucleotides read TGCGCCAGCAGCTCTACTCAAGTTTACGAGCAGTACTTC. Amino acid sequence: CASSSTQVYEQYF.

V and J are TRBV6-1 and TRBJ1-5; 9 nucleotides align to TRBD1. The CDR3 runs to 14 residues. V dropped 4 bases and J dropped 7; count of bases not matched to a gene: 5. Germline-derived CDR1 and CDR2 are MNHNS and SASEGT. The CDR3 reads CASSGTGGLQPQHF. The CDR3 DNA reads as TGTGCCAGCAGTGGTACAGGGGGCTTACAGCCCCAGCATTTT.

This sequence joins TRBV30 and TRBJ2-1; tentative D call: TRBD1 (5 bases). The CDR3 totals 17 residues. Trimming left V 1 base short and J 4 bases short, with 20 bases between. CDR1 and CDR2 (germline): GTSNPN, SVGIG (reference sequence). For the CDR3, the DNA is TGTGCCTGGAGTGGACAGCTGCTGCCCGAAATTTACAATGAGCAGTTCTTC. It specifies CAWSGQLLPEIYNEQFF.

The chain is built from TRBV5-4 and TRBJ1-2, with TRBD1 as a possible D gene (6 bases). Germline assignment: CDR1 SGHNT and CDR2 YYREEE (reference sequence). Deletions cut 2 bases from V and 5 bases from J, with 10 bases between. CDR3 size: 13 residues. The CDR3 here is CASSLETGYGYTF. CDR3 DNA: TGTGCCAGCAGCTTAGAAACAGGGTATGGCTACACCTTC.